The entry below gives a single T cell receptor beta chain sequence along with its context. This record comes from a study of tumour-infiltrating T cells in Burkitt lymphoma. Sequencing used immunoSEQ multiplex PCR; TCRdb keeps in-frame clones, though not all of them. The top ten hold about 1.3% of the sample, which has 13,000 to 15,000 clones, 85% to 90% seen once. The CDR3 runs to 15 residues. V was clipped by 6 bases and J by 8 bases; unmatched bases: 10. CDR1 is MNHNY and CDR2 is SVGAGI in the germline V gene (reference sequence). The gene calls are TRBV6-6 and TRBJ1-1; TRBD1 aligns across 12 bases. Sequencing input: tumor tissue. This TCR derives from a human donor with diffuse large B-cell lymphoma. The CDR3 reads CASRRNPGTGGEAFF. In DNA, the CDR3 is TGTGCCAGCAGAAGAAATCCGGGGACAGGGGGCGAAGCTTTCTTT.